The 30 T cell receptor beta chains below were found in one sample sequenced in a study of control samples from healthy donors and cancer patients. The repertoire was sequenced with immunoSEQ multiplex PCR; TCRdb's copy has only in-frame clones and lacks some. The sample shows over 80,000 clones, around four fifths of them seen only once. The sample taken for sequencing was blood. The receptors shown here come from a man aged 25 to 45 in good health.

V gene TRBV5-1 combines with J gene TRBJ2-5; D is undetermined. This CDR3 contains 13 residues. V lost 1 base and J lost 9, with 13 bases in between. Germline-derived CDR1 and CDR2 are SGHRS and YFSETQ. This CDR3 is CASSLNLQEPQYF. The CDR3 DNA reads TGCGCCAGCAGCTTGAACCTCCAGGAGCCCCAGTACTTC.

Only one count was recorded for this clone. The chain links TRBV9 to TRBJ2-5, with 11 bases matching TRBD1. The germline gives CDR1 SGDLS, CDR2 YYNGEE. J gave up 4 bases and V 3 bases, and 8 bases lay outside the gene matches. There are 16 residues in the CDR3. DNA for the CDR3: TGTGCCAGCAGCGGCGGAGGACAGGGGGCTCGAGAGACCCAGTACTTC. It yields the protein CASSGGGQGARETQYF.

The CDR3 coding sequence is TGTGCCAGCAGTGAAGTACAGTCGAACACCGGGGAGCTGTTTTTT. The encoded protein is CASSEVQSNTGELFF. The chain combines TRBV2 with TRBJ2-2; no clear D. The CDR3 contains 15 residues. The V end lost 1 base, the J end lost 0 bases, and 6 bases lay between the germline ends. In germline, CDR1 is SNHLY, CDR2 FYNNEI.

The chain combines TRBV6-5 with TRBJ2-5; the match to TRBD2 covers 9 bases. With V trimmed by 0 bases and J by 7 bases, 9 bases remained unmatched. The germline V gene has CDR1 MNHEY and CDR2 SVGAGI. This CDR3 has 16 amino acids. The CDR3 spells CASSYSQRGAGGTQYF. CDR3 nucleotides: TGTGCCAGCAGTTACTCTCAGCGGGGGGCCGGAGGGACCCAGTACTTC.

J is TRBJ2-7 and V is TRBV27; TRBD2 agrees at 8 bases. The J segment lost 4 bases and the V segment lost 5 bases, leaving 7 bases of the junction unmatched. Germline V CDR1 and CDR2: MNHEY, SMNVEV (reference sequence). The CDR3 length is 14 residues. The CDR3 here is CASSPLAEGYEQYF. CDR3 DNA sequence: TGTGCCAGCAGTCCACTAGCGGAGGGATACGAGCAGTACTTC.

This chain links TRBV2 with TRBJ2-7; D tentatively fits TRBD1 or TRBD2 (5 bases each). The CDR3 length is 15 residues. Germline V CDR1 and CDR2: SNHLY, FYNNEI. V was pared by 8 bases and J by 4 bases, with 21 bases between. The CDR3 is CASGTPGPIAYEQYF. The DNA of the CDR3 is TGTGCCAGCGGGACCCCGGGACCCATAGCGTACGAGCAGTACTTC.

This clone was counted between two and nine times. This chain uses TRBV7-9 with TRBJ2-5; D is ambiguous. The CDR3 extends over 13 amino acids. Germline lookup yields CDR1 SEHNR and CDR2 FQNEAQ (reference sequence). Deletions cut 3 bases from V and 2 bases from J, with 7 bases between. CDR3 residues: CASSFQGQETQYF. CDR3 bases: TGTGCCAGCAGCTTTCAAGGGCAAGAGACCCAGTACTTC. The full variable domain, rest sourced from reference TRBV7-9 and TRBJ2-5, is DTGVSQNPRHKITKRGQNVTFRCDPISEHNRLYWYRQTLGQGPEFLTYFQNEAQLEKSRLLSDRFSAERPKGSFSTLEIQRTEQGDSAMYLCASSFQGQETQYFGPGTRLLVL.

The chain combines TRBV6-6 with TRBJ1-5; D ambiguous. CDR1 and CDR2 from the germline V gene are MNHNY and SVGAGI (reference sequence). Trimming took off 6 bases at V and 0 bases at J, with 9 bases between the two ends. This CDR3 is built from 14 residues. CDR3 coding DNA: TGTGCCAGCAGACAAAGGGATAGCAATCAGCCCCAGCATTTT. Its translation is CASRQRDSNQPQHF.

V is TRBV7-8 and J is TRBJ2-5, with 12 nucleotides matching TRBD2. J lost 4 bases, V lost 2 bases, and 5 bases had no gene match. CDR1 is SGHVS, CDR2 FQNEAQ, per germline. The CDR3 length is 16 residues. The CDR3 loop is CASSLQMTSGGETQYF. The CDR3 DNA reads TGTGCCAGCAGCTTACAGATGACTAGCGGGGGAGAGACCCAGTACTTC. Full variable domain (remainder filled in from reference TRBV7-8 and TRBJ2-5): GAGVSQSPRYKVAKRGQDVALRCDPISGHVSLFWYQQALGQGPEFLTYFQNEAQLDKSGLPSDRFFAERPEGSVSTLKIQRTQQEDSAVYLCASSLQMTSGGETQYFGPGTRLLVL.

The gene calls are TRBV7-3 and TRBJ2-7; weak D call: TRBD2 (7 bases). CDR1 and CDR2 (germline): SGHTA, FQGTGA. Trimming stripped 2 bases from V and 3 bases from J, with 11 bases between. The CDR3 has 14 residues. The CDR3 region is CASSLQGGDYEQYF. The CDR3 DNA reads as TGTGCCAGCAGCTTACAAGGGGGGGACTACGAGCAGTACTTC. Supplemented by reference TRBV7-3 and TRBJ2-7, the full variable domain reads GAGVSQTPSNKVTEKGKYVELRCDPISGHTALYWYRQSLGQGPEFLIYFQGTGAADDSGLPNDRFFAVRPEGSVSTLKIQRTERGDSAVYLCASSLQGGDYEQYFGPGTRLTVT.

This chain joins TRBV6-5 and TRBJ1-4; D is unclear. Trimming cost V 0 bases and J 3 bases, with 8 bases left between them. The CDR3 covers 15 residues. CDR1 is MNHEY and CDR2 is SVGAGI in the germline V gene. This CDR3 reads CASSYSGPPNEKLFF. The CDR3 bases are TGTGCCAGCAGTTACTCAGGACCGCCTAATGAAAAACTGTTTTTT.

V gene TRBV4-2 combines with J gene TRBJ1-1; TRBD1 matches 7 bases. This CDR3 has 15 amino acids. With V trimmed by 4 bases and J by 11 bases, 16 bases remained unmatched. Germline-derived CDR1 and CDR2 are LGHNA and YNFKEQ. The CDR3 DNA follows: TGTGCCAGCAGCCTCGGTCTCCGGGACAGTGTTCTTGCTTTCTTT. The encoded protein is CASSLGLRDSVLAFF.

The rearrangement uses TRBV9 and TRBJ2-3; 7 nucleotides agree with TRBD2. CDR1 SGDLS and CDR2 YYNGEE come from the germline V gene. The CDR3 is 12 amino acids. V trimming: 7 bases; J trimming: 2 bases; junction bases outside the gene matches: 1. The CDR3 nucleotides read TGTGCCAGCGGGGGGGACACAGATACGCAGTATTTT. It yields the protein CASGGDTDTQYF.

The rearrangement joins TRBV5-6 to TRBJ1-5; 7 positions agree with TRBD1. V lost 0 bases, J lost 0 bases, and 9 bases stayed unmatched. CDR1 SGHDT and CDR2 YYEEEE come from the germline V gene. The CDR3 runs to 18 residues. The CDR3 region is CASSLGQGALYSNQPQHF. The CDR3 nucleotides read TGTGCCAGCAGCTTGGGACAGGGCGCTCTCTATAGCAATCAGCCCCAGCATTTT.

CDR3 DNA sequence: TGTGCCAGCAGCCCAGAACAGGGGGTGAACACTGAAGCTTTCTTT. It is translated as CASSPEQGVNTEAFF. This sequence joins TRBV7-9 and TRBJ1-1; 8 bases align to TRBD1. The CDR3 spans 15 residues. Germline trimming cut 5 bases from V and 0 bases from J; bases unmatched to any gene: 5. Germline CDR1 is SEHNR and CDR2 is FQNEAQ (reference sequence).

This clone was seen repeatedly, ten times or more. The chain is built from TRBV6-5 and TRBJ1-1; D is undetermined. The CDR3 has 11 residues. Germline CDR1 MNHEY, CDR2 SVGAGI. Trimming removed 6 bases from V and 3 bases from J, with 5 bases in between. The chain's CDR3 is CASRTDTEAFF. Written as DNA, the CDR3 is TGTGCCAGCAGGACCGACACTGAAGCTTTCTTT.

In nucleotides, the CDR3 is TGTGCCAGTCACCTATGGGGCAAGGGTCAGCCCCAGCATTTT. Encoded protein: CASHLWGKGQPQHF. The chain carries TRBV19 and TRBJ1-5; D is possibly TRBD1 (5 bases). CDR3 length: 14 residues. CDR1 and CDR2 from the germline V gene are LNHDA and SQIVND (reference sequence). V was pared by 8 bases and J by 6 bases, with 17 bases between. Full variable domain (rest looked up from reference TRBV19 and TRBJ1-5): DGGITQSPKYLFRKEGQNVTLSCEQNLNHDAMYWYRQDPGQGLRLIYYSQIVNDFQKGDIAEGYSVSREKKESFPLTVTSAQKNPTAFYLCASHLWGKGQPQHFGDGTRLSIL.

This clone was seen many times. The V gene is TRBV12-3 or TRBV12-4, the J gene TRBJ2-3; possibly TRBD2 for D (5 bases). The CDR3 runs 13 residues. Deletions cut 6 bases from V and 1 base from J, with 8 bases between. The CDR3 loop is CASRPGGTDTQYF. DNA of the CDR3: TGTGCCAGCAGGCCCGGGGGCACAGATACGCAGTATTTT.

The chain uses TRBV28 and TRBJ1-3; TRBD1 agrees at 9 bases. The germline V gene has CDR1 MDHEN and CDR2 SYDVKM. The V gene end was trimmed by 2 bases and the J gene end by 6 bases; junction bases not matched to a gene: 2. The CDR3 consists of 14 residues. CDR3 DNA: TGTGCCAGCAGTTTAACAGGGGGCTTAAACACCATATATTTT. Protein product: CASSLTGGLNTIYF.

CDR3 DNA sequence: TGTGCCAGCAGCTTATGGGGTCCGCACACCTTC. This codes for CASSLWGPHTF. This chain joins TRBV11-2 and TRBJ1-2; D unresolved. CDR3 length equals 11 residues. Germline loops: CDR1 SGHAT, CDR2 FQNNGV. The V and J ends lost 2 bases and 12 bases respectively, with 10 bases between them.

The V call is TRBV6-2 or TRBV6-3, the J call TRBJ2-2; 7 bases align to TRBD1. Germline V lookup: CDR1 MNHEY, CDR2 SVGEGT. V shed 5 bases and J 1 base; nucleotides not matched to a gene: 1. The CDR3 runs to 14 residues. CDR3 DNA sequence: TGTGCCAGCAGTCACAGGGGGAACACCGGGGAGCTGTTTTTT. This codes for CASSHRGNTGELFF.

This rearrangement joins TRBV14 to TRBJ1-2; no definite D call. This CDR3 comprises 14 residues. The germline CDR1 and CDR2 sequences are SGHDN and FVKESK. Trimming pared 1 base from V and 0 bases from J, leaving 6 bases between. The CDR3: CASSQAQANYGYTF. The CDR3 bases are TGTGCCAGCAGCCAAGCCCAAGCTAACTATGGCTACACCTTC.

The J gene is TRBJ1-1, the V gene TRBV18; D gene unclear. With 2 bases removed from V and 5 bases from J, the gap between germline ends came to 12 bases. The CDR3 has 14 residues. The germline V gene encodes CDR1 KGHSH and CDR2 LQKENI. CDR3 in DNA: TGTGCCAGCTCACCAAGGGAAGGTAGAACTGAAGCTTTCTTT. Translation gives CASSPREGRTEAFF.

The V gene is TRBV27, the J gene TRBJ2-5; no clear D gene. CDR3 length: 13 residues. CDR1 is MNHEY, CDR2 SMNVEV, per germline (reference sequence). The V and J ends lost 5 bases and 1 base respectively, with 8 bases between them. For the CDR3, the DNA is TGTGCCAGCAGTCGACGGGTCCAAGAGACCCAGTACTTC. It codes for CASSRRVQETQYF.

V is TRBV5-1 and J is TRBJ2-1, with D maybe TRBD2 (6 bases). CDR1 and CDR2 from the germline V gene are SGHRS and YFSETQ. Trimming removed 4 bases from V and 1 base from J, with 15 bases in between. The CDR3 has 16 residues. CDR3 nucleotide sequence: TGCGCCAGCAGCCATAACGTCGGGACTTCCTACAATGAGCAGTTCTTC. Protein sequence: CASSHNVGTSYNEQFF.

V usage is TRBV6-5 and J usage is TRBJ2-1; D might be TRBD1 (5 bases). Germline V gene data show CDR1 as MNHEY and CDR2 as SVGAGI. The CDR3 contains 14 residues. V was pared by 4 bases and J by 3 bases, with 10 bases between. CDR3 protein: CASSSQENYNEQFF. For the CDR3, the DNA is TGTGCCAGCAGTTCACAGGAGAACTACAATGAGCAGTTCTTC.

A single count supports this clone. The chain is built from TRBV7-9 and TRBJ2-1, with no clear D. Germline assignment: CDR1 SEHNR and CDR2 FQNEAQ (reference sequence). The V end lost 2 bases, the J end lost 8 bases, and 13 bases lay between the germline ends. The CDR3 is made up of 14 amino acids. The CDR3 loop reads CASSLQDPSYEQFF. The DNA for the CDR3 is TGTGCCAGCAGCTTACAGGACCCGAGCTATGAGCAGTTCTTC.

This clone was seen just once. The chain recombines TRBV19 with TRBJ2-2; TRBD2 is a possible D gene (6 bases). Trimming took 5 bases from V and 7 from J, leaving 17 bases between them. The CDR3 has 15 amino acids. Germline-derived CDR1 and CDR2 are LNHDA and SQIVND (reference sequence). The CDR3 region has the DNA TGTGCCAGTAGTGCCGGGGGATTTCATTACGGGGAGCTGTTTTTT. Protein: CASSAGGFHYGELFF.

This rearrangement joins TRBV15 to TRBJ2-1, with unresolved D. Germline CDR1 LNHNV, CDR2 YYDKDF (reference sequence). This CDR3 is 14 amino acids long. V was pared by 4 bases and J by 0 bases, with 7 bases between. The CDR3 is CATSKGTSYNEQFF. CDR3 coding DNA: TGTGCCACCAGCAAGGGTACCTCCTACAATGAGCAGTTCTTC.

This sequence joins TRBV12-3 or TRBV12-4 and TRBJ1-1; possible D gene TRBD1, 6 bases. The V end was cut by 5 bases, the J end by 7 bases, with 11 bases between. This CDR3 region has 12 residues. CDR3 sequence (DNA): TGTGCCAGCAGTGGGGACATAGGTGAAGCTTTCTTT. Translated: CASSGDIGEAFF.